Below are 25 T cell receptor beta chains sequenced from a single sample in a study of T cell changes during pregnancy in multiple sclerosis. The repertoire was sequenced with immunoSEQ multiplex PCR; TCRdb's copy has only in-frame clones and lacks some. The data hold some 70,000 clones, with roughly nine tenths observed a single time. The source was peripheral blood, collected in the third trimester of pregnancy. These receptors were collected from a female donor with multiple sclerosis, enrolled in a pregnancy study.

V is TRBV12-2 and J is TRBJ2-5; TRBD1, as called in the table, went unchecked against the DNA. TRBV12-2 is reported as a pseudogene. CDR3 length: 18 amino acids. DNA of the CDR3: TGTGCAAGTCGCTTAGGGAGGGGGGACAGGGGGTACCAAGAGACCCAGTACTTC. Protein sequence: CASRLGRGDRGYQETQYF.

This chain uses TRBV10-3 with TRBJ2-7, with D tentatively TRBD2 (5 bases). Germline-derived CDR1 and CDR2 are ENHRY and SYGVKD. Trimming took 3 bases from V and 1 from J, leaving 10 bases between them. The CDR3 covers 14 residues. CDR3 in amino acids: CAISDQEVSYEQYF. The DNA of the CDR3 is TGTGCCATCAGTGACCAGGAGGTATCCTACGAGCAGTACTTC.

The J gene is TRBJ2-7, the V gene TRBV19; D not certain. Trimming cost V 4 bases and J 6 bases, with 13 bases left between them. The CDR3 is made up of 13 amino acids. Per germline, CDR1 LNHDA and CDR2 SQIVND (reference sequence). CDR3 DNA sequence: TGTGCCAGTAGTACCCTTCTGGCGGCCGAGCAGTACTTC. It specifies CASSTLLAAEQYF.

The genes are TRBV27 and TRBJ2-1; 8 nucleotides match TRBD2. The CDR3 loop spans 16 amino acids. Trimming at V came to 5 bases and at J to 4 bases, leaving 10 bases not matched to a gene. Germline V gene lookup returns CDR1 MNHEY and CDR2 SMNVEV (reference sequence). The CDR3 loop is CASSQPGLGEYNEQFF. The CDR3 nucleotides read TGTGCCAGCAGTCAGCCGGGACTAGGTGAGTACAATGAGCAGTTCTTC.

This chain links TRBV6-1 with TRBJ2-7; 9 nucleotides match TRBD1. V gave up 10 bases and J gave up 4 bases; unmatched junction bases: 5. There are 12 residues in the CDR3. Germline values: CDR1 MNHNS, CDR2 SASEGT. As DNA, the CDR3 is TGTGCCACCCGACAGGGGGGGTACGAGCAGTACTTC. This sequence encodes CATRQGGYEQYF.

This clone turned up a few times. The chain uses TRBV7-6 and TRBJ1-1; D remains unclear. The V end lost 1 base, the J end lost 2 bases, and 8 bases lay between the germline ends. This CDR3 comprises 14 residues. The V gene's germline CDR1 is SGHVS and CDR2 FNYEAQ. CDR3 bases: TGTGCCAGCAGCTTAGGTGGCAGAAACACTGAAGCTTTCTTT. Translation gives CASSLGGRNTEAFF.

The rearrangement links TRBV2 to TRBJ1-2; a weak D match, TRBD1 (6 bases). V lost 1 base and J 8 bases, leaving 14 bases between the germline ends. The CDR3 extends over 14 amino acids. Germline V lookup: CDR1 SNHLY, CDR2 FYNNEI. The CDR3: CASSEGGEGGGYTF. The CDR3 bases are TGTGCCAGCAGTGAAGGCGGTGAAGGGGGAGGCTACACCTTC.

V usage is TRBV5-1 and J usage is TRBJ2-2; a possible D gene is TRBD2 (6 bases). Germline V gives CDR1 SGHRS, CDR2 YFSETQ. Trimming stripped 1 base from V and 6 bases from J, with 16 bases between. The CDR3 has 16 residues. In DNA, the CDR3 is TGCGCCAGCAGCTTGCAGGCGCGGGGTGGCGCCGGGGAGCTGTTTTTT. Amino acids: CASSLQARGGAGELFF.

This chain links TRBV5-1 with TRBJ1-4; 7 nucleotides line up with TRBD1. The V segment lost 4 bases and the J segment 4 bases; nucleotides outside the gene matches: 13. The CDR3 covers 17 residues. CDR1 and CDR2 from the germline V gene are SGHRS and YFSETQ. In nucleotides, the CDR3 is TGCGCCAGCAGCCCGGGGTTCCCGGGACAGCTTAATGAAAAACTGTTTTTT. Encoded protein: CASSPGFPGQLNEKLFF.

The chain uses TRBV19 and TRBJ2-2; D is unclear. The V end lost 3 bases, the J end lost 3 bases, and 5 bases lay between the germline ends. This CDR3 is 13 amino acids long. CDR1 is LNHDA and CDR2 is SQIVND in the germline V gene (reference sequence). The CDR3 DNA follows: TGTGCCAGTAGTATTTCGGACACCGGGGAGCTGTTTTTT. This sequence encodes CASSISDTGELFF.

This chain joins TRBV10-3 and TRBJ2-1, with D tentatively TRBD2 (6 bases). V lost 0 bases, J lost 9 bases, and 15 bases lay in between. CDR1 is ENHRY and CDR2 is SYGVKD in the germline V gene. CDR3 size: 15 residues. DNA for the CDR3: TGTGCCATCAGTGAGTCGAGGAGTCCGGAGGGTGAGCAGTTCTTC. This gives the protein CAISESRSPEGEQFF.

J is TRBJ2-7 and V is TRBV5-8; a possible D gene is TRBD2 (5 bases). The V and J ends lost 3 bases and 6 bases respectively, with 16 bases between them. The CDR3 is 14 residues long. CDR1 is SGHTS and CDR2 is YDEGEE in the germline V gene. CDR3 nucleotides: TGTGCCAGCAGCTGGGGAGCAGACGATGGCGAGCAGTACTTC. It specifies CASSWGADDGEQYF.

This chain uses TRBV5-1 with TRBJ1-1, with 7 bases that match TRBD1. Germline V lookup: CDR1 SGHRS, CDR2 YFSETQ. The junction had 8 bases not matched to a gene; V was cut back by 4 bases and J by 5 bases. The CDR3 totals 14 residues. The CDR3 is CASSTGDRRTEAFF. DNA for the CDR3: TGCGCCAGCAGCACAGGGGACCGGCGGACTGAAGCTTTCTTT. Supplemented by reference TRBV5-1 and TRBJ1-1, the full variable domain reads KAGVTQTPRYLIKTRGQQVTLSCSPISGHRSVSWYQQTPGQGLQFLFEYFSETQRNKGNFPGRFSGRQFSNSRSEMNVSTLELGDSALYLCASSTGDRRTEAFFGQGTRLTVV.

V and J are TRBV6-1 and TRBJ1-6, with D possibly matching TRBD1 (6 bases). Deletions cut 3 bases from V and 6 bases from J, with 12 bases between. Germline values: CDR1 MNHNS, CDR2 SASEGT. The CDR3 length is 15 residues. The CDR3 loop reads CASSDMGGRNSPLHF. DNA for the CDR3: TGTGCCAGCAGTGATATGGGGGGGCGTAATTCACCCCTCCACTTT.

Here the CDR3 DNA reads TGTGCCAGCAGTACCCACTCCCTTGAGCAGTTCTTC. The encoded protein is CASSTHSLEQFF. The V call is TRBV27, the J call TRBJ2-1, with D unclear. Trimming took 5 bases from V and 9 from J, leaving 11 bases between them. Per the germline V gene, CDR1 is MNHEY and CDR2 is SMNVEV (reference sequence). The CDR3 covers 12 residues.

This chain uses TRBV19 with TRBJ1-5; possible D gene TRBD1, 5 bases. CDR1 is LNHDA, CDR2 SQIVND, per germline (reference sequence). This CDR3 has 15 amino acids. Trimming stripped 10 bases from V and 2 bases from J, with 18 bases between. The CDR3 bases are TGTGCCACCCACCGGGGGGGGGTCGGCAATCAGCCCCAGCATTTT. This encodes CATHRGGVGNQPQHF.

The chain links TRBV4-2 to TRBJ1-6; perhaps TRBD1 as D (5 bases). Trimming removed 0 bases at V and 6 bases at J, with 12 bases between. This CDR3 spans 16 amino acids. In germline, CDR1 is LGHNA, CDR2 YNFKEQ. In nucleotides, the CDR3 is TGTGCCAGCAGCCAAGAAGGGGCAGCTACTAATTCACCCCTCCACTTT. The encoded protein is CASSQEGAATNSPLHF.

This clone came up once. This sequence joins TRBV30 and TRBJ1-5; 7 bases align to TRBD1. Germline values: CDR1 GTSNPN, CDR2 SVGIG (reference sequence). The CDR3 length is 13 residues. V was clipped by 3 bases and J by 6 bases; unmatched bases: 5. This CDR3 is CAWRRQGGQPQHF. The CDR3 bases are TGTGCCTGGAGGAGACAGGGAGGTCAGCCCCAGCATTTT.

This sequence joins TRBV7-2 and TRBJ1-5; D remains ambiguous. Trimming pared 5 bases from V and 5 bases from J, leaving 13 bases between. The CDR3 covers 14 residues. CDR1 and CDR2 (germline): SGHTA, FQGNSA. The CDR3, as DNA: TGTGCCAGCAGCCCGCACAGCCTACATCAGCCCCAGCATTTT. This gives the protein CASSPHSLHQPQHF.

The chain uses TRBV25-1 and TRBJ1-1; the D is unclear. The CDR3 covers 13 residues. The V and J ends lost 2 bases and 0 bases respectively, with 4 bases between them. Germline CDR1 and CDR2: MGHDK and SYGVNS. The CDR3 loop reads CASSERVNTEAFF. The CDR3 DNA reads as TGTGCCAGCAGTGAAAGAGTGAACACTGAAGCTTTCTTT.

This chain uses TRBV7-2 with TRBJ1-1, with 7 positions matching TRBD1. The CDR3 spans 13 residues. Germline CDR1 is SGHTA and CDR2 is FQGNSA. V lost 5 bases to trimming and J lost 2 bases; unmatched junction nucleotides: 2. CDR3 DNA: TGTGCCAGCAGCAGGGGGCCCAACACTGAAGCTTTCTTT. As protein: CASSRGPNTEAFF.

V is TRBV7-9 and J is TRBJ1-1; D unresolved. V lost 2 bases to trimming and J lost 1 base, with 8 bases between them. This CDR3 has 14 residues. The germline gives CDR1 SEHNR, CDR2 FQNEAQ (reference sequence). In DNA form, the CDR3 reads TGTGCCAGCAGCTTACCCACTCCGAACACTGAAGCTTTCTTT. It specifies CASSLPTPNTEAFF.

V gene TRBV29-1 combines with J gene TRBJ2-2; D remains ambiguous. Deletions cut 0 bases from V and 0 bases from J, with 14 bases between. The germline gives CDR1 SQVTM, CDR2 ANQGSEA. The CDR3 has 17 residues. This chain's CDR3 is CSVEDGPDRTNTGELFF. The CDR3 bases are TGCAGCGTTGAAGATGGGCCAGACCGAACGAACACCGGGGAGCTGTTTTTT.

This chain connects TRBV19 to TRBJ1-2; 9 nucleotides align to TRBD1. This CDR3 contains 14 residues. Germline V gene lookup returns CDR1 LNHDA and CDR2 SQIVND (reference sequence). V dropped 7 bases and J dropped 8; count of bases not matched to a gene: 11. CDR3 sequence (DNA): TGTGCCAGTACTAAAACCGGGACAGGGTACGGCTACACCTTC. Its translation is CASTKTGTGYGYTF.

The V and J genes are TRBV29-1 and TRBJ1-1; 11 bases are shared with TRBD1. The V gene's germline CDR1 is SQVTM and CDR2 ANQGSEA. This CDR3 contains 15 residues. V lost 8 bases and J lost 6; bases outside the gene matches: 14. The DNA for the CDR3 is TGCAGCCCCCTGTGGACAGGGGGCGGGAATCCTGAAGCTTTCTTT. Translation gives CSPLWTGGGNPEAFF. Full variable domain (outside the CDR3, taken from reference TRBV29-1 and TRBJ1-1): SAVISQKPSRDICQRGTSLTIQCQVDSQVTMMFWYRQQPGQSLTLIATANQGSEATYESGFVIDKFPISRPNLTFSTLTVSNMSPEDSSIYLCSPLWTGGGNPEAFFGQGTRLTVV.